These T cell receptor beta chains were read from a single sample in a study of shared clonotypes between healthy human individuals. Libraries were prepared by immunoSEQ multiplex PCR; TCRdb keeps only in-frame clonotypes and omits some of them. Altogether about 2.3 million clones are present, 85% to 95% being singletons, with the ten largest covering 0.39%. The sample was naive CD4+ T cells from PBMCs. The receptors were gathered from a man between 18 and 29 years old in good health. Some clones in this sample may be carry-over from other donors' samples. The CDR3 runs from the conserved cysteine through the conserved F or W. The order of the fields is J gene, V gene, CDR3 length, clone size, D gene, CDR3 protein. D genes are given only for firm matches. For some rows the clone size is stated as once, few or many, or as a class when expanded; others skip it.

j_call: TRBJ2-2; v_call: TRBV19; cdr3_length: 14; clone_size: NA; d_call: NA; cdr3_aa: CASSWVQATGELFF
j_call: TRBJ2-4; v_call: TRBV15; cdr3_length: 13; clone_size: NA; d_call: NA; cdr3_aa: CATSSGGRTTQYF
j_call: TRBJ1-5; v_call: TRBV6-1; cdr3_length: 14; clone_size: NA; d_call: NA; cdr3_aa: CASNRGVSNQPQHF
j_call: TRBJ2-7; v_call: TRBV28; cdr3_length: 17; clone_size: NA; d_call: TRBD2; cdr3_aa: CASSLGLAGASSYEQYF
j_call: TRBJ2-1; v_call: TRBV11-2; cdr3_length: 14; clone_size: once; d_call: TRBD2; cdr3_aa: CASSLAGGGNEQFF
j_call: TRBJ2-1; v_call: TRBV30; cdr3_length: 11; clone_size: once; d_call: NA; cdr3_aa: CAWSVRGEQFF
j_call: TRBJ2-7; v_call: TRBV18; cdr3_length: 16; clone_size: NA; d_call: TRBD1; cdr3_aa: CASSPFPDRRSYEQYF
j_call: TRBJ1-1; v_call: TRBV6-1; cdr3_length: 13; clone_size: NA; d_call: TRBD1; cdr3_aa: CACRQGVPTEAFF
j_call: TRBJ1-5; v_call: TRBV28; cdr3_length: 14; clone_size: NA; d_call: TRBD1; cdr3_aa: CASRFDRGNQPQHF
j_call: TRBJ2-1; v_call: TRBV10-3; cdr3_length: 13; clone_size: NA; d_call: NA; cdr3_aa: CAIGASGDNEQFF
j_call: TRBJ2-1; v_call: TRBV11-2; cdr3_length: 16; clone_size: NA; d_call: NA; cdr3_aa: CASSLDPAASYNEQFF
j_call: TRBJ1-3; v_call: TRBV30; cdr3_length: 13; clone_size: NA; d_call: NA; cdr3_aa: CAADTLGGNTIYF
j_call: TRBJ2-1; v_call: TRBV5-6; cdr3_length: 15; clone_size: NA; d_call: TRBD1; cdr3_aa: CASSPRTGGNNEQFF
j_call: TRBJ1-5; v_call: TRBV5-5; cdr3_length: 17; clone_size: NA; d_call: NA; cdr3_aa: CASSLDSGGRSNQPQHF
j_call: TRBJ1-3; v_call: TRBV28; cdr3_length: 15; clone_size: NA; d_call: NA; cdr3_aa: CASSPSGTGILSIYF
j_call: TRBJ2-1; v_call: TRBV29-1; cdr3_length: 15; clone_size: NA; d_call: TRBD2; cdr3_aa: CSGLKGLAGVSEQFF
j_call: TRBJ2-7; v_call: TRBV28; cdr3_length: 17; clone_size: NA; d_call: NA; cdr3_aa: CASSPLYQGKSLPAQYF
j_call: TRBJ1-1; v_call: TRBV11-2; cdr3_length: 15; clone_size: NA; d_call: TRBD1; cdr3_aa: CASSLVGQGGTEAFF
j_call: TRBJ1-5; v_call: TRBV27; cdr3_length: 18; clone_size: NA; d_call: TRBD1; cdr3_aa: CASSPGTGIAGGNQPQHF
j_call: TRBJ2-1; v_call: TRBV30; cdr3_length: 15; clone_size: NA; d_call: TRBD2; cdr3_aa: CAWSTKTSGRVEQFF
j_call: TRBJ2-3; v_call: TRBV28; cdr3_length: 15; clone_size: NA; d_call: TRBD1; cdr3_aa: CASSLTGGGTDTQYF
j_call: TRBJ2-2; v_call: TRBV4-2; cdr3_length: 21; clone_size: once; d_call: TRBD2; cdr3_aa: CASSPGGGTSGRYANTGELFF
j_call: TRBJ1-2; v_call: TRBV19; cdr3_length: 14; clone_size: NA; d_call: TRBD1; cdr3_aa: CASRETGQGYGYTF
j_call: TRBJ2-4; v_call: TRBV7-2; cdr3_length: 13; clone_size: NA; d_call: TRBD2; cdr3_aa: CASRGGAKNIQYF
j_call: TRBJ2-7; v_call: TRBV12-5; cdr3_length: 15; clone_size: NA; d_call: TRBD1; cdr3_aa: CASGLDSGTAYEQYF
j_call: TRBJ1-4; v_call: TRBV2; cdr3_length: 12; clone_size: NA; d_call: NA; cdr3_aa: CASNPGDEKLFF
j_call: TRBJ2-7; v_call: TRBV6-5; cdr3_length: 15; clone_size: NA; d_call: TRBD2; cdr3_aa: CASSYATSGSYEQYF
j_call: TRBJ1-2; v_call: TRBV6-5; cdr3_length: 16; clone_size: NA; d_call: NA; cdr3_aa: CASSYWGGRWREGYTF
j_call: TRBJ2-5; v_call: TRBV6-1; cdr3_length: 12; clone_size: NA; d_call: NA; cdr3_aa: CAGGRREETQYF
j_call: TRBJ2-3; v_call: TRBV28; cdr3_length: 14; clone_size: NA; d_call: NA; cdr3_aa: CASSTYGGADTQYF
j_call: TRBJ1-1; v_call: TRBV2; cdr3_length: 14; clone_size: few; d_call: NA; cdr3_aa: CASTITGWDNEAFF
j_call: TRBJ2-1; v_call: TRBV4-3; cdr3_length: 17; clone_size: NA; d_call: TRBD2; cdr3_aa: CASSQPPGSGSLNEQFF
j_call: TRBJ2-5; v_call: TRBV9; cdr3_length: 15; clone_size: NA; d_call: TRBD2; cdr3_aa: CASSINLAVQETQYF
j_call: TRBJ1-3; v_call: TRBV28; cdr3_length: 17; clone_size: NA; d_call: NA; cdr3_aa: CASSRLIFYFSGNTIYF
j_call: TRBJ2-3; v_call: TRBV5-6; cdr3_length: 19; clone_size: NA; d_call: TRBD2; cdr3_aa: CASTQSPGGTKLGTDTQYF
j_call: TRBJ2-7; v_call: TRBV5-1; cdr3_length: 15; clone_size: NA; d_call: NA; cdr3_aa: CASSFGGGSSYEQYF
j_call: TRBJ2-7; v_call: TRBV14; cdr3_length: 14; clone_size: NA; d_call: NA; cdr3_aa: CASSQAPGAGEQYF
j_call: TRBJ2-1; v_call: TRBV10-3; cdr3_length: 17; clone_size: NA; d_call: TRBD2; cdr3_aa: CAISAGPTSGSSNEQFF
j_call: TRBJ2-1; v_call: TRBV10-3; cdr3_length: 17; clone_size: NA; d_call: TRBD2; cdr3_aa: CAISEQLAGASYNEQFF
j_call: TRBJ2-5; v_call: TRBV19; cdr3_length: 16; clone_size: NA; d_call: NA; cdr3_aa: CASTSRPLLGGETQYF
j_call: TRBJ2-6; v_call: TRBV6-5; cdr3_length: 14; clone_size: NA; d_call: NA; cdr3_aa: CASTKGSGANVLTF
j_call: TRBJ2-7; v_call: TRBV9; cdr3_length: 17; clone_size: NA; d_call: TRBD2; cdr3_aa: CASSAGLASKSSYEQYF
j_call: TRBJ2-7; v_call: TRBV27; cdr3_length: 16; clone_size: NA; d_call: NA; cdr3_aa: CASSLSWAGGGGGQYF
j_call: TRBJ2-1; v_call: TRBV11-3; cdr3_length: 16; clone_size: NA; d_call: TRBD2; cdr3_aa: CASSSYTSGDWGEQFF
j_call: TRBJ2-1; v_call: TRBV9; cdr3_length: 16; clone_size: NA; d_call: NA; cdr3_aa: CASSVEGRSSYNEQFF
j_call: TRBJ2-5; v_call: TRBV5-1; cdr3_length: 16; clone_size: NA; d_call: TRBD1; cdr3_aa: CASSLGQVGGPETQYF
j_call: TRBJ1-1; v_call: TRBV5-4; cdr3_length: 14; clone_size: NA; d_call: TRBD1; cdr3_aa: CASNIQGRSTEAFF
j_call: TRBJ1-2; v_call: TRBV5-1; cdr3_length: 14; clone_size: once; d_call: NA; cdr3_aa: CASSLAGRGDGYTF
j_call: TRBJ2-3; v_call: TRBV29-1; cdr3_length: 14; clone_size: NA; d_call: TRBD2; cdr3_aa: CSASLAGLTDTQYF
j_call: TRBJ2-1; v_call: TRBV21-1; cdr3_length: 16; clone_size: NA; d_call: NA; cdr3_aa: CASSKEVRSSYNEQFF
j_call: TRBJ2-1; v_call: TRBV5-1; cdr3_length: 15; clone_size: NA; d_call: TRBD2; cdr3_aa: CASSLGLADDNEQFF
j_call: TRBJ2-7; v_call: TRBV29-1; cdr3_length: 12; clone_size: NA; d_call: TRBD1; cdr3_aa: CSVRTGAYEQYF
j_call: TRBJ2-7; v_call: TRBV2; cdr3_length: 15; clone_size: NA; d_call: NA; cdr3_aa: CASSHRDPSSYEQYF
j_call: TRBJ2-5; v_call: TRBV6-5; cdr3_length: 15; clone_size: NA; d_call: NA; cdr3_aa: CASSYSISGRETQYF
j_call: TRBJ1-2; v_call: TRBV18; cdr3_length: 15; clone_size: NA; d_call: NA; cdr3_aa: CASSPPPKGNYGYTF
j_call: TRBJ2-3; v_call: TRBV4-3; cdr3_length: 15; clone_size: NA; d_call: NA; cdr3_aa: CASSQALSWGDTQYF
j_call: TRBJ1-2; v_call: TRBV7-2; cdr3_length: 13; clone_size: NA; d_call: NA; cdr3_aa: CASSQQGNYGYTF
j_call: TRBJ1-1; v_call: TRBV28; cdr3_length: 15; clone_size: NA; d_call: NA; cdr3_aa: CASNQGRAGTIEAFF